This T cell receptor (beta chain) was recorded in a study of beta chain features in type 1 diabetes. The study reverse transcribed the entire isolated RNA, so it sequenced expressed TCRB transcripts. Data came from immunoSEQ multiplex PCR; TCRdb stores just in-frame clones and leaves some out. The sample yields more than 140,000 clones, approximately 9.8% seen once. The sample holds many counts of this clone. The antigen is undetermined. Study observations and caveats: Researchers reported that naive, central memory and Treg TCRB repertoires appeared more similar in patients than in healthy donors. People with Type 1 diabetes carried modestly yet significantly shorter TCRB CDR3s in all four CD4+ subsets.

The CDR3 sequence is 13 residues long. Trimming left V 8 bases short and J 8 bases short, with 18 bases between. Germline V CDR1 and CDR2: MNHNS, SASEGT. V usage is TRBV6-1 and J usage is TRBJ1-1; perhaps TRBD1 as D (5 bases). The sequencing input was central memory CD4+ T cells from blood. The origin of this receptor is a woman aged 40-49 years in good health. The CDR3 loop reads CASSLQAQTEAFF. The DNA of the CDR3 is TGTGCCAGCTCCTTACAGGCCCAGACGGAAGCTTTCTTT.